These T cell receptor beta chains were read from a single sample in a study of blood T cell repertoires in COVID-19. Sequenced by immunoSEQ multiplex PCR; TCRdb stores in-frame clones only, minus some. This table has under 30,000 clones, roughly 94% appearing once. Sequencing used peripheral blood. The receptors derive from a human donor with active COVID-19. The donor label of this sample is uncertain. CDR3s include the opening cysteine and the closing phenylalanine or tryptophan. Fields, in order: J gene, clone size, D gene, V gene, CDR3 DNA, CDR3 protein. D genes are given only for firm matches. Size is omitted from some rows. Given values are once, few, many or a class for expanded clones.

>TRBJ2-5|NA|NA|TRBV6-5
TGTGCCAGCAGTTACAGGGGTTGGGCAAGAGAGACCCAGTACTTC
CASSYRGWARETQYF
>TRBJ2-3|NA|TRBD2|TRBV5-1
TGCGCCAGCAGCCGAGACGGGACTAGCGGGAAAATCTCCTATTTT
CASSRDGTSGKISYF
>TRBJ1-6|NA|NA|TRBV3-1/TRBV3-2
TGTGCCAGCAGCCAAGATCCGCCGAATACTTTTAATTCACCCCTCCACTTT
CASSQDPPNTFNSPLHF
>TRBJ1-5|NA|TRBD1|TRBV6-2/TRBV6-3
TGTGCCAGCAGTAGAGTGTCAGGGGGCGCGGGCAATCAGCCCCAGCATTTT
CASSRVSGGAGNQPQHF
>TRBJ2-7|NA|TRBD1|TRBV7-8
TGTGCCAGCAGCGAGGACAGGGCTAGCTCCTACGAGCAGTACTTC
CASSEDRASSYEQYF
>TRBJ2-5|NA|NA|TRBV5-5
TGTGCCAGCAGCTTGGGGCAGGGGGGCCAAGAGACCCAGTACTTC
CASSLGQGGQETQYF
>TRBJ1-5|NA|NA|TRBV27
TGTGCCAGCAGTTTTCGGGTAGACAATCAGCCCCAGCATTTT
CASSFRVDNQPQHF
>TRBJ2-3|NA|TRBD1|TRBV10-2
TGCGCCAGCGGGGGACAGGGGAAAGATACGCAGTATTTT
CASGGQGKDTQYF
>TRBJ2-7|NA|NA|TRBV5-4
TGTGCCAGCAGCTTGGGTCCTCGGCGGGACGAAGTCTACGAGCAGTACTTC
CASSLGPRRDEVYEQYF
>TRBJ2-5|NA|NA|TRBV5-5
TGTGCCAGCCGCCTCGACCTCGGGAGTCTATTGTACCAAGAGACCCAGTACTTC
CASRLDLGSLLYQETQYF
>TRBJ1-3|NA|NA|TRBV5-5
TGTGCCAGCAGCTTGGCTGGGCCCGGAAACACCATATATTTT
CASSLAGPGNTIYF
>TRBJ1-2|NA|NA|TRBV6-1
TGTGCCAGCAGTGAAGCGTTAGGGGTCTATGGCTACACCTTC
CASSEALGVYGYTF
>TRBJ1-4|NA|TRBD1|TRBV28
TGTGCCAGCAGTGGCTTGGGACAGAACAATGAAAAACTGTTTTTT
CASSGLGQNNEKLFF
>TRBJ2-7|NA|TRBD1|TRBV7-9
TGTGCCAGCAGCCCCGGGACAGGGGTACGGTACGAGCAGTACTTC
CASSPGTGVRYEQYF
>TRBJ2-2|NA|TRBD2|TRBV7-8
TGTGCCAGCAGCCGCGGACTAGCGGGGAACACCGGGGAGCTGTTTTTT
CASSRGLAGNTGELFF
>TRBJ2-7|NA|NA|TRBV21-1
TGTGCCAGCAGCACCTGGACAGAAGAAGAGCAGTACTTC
CASSTWTEEEQYF
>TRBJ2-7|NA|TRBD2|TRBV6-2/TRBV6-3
TGTGCCAGCAGTGGGCTAGCGGGAGTCTCCTACGAGCAGTACTTC
CASSGLAGVSYEQYF
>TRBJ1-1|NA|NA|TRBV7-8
TGTGCCAGCAGTCTCTTGAACACTGAAGCTTTCTTT
CASSLLNTEAFF
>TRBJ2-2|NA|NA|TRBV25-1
TGTGCCAGCAGTGAATATCAGGCCGGGGAGCTGTTTTTT
CASSEYQAGELFF
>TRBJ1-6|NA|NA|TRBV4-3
TGCGCCAGCAGCCAAGAAGCCAGGGTCGGTTCACCCCTCCACTTT
CASSQEARVGSPLHF
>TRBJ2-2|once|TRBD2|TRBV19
TGTGCCAGTACCCTCGGGGGGGGGACCGGGGAGCTGTTTTTT
CASTLGGGTGELFF
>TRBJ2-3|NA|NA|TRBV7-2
TGTGCCAGCAACATGGCGGGACTCCTCACAGATACGCAGTATTTT
CASNMAGLLTDTQYF
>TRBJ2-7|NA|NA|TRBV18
TGTGCCAGCTCACCGTCGACAGGAGGAATCTACGAGCAGTACTTC
CASSPSTGGIYEQYF
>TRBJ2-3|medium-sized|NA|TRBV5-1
TGCGCCAGCAGCCCGGATTGGCGGGGCCCCACAGATACGCAGTATTTT
CASSPDWRGPTDTQYF
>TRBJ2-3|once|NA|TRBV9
TGTGCCAGCAGCAATCAACTCACAGATACGCAGTATTTT
CASSNQLTDTQYF
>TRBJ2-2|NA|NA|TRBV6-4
TGTGCCAGCAGTGATCGTTACGGGCAGGGCACCGGGGAGCTGTTTTTT
CASSDRYGQGTGELFF
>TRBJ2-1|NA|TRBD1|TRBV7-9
TGTGCCAGCAGCCGGGACAGTTTCTACAATGAGCAGTTCTTC
CASSRDSFYNEQFF
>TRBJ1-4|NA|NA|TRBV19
TGTGCCAGTAAACGTAGACAGACAACTAATGAAAAACTGTTTTTT
CASKRRQTTNEKLFF
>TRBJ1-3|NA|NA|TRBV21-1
TGTGCCAGCAGCAAAACTGTGAAAGGGACAGCTCCGGGTGGGGAAAACACCATATATTTT
CASSKTVKGTAPGGENTIYF
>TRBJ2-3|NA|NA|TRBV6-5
TGTGCCAGCAAACTTCGGGGCACAGATACGCAGTATTTT
CASKLRGTDTQYF
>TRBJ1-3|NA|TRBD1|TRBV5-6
TGTGCCAGCAGCTTGGTTTGGGTCGGAGGGGGCGCTGGAAACACCATATATTTT
CASSLVWVGGGAGNTIYF
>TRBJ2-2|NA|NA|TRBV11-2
TGTGCCAGCAGTGCCCAGGGGTTCGCGAACACCGGGGAGCTGTTTTTT
CASSAQGFANTGELFF
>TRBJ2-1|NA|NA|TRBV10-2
TGCGCCAGCAGCAGGACTTCGAGCTCCTACAATGAGCAGTTCTTC
CASSRTSSSYNEQFF
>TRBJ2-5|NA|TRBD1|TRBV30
TGTGCCTGGAAGGACAGGGACCCCCGGGTCCGACAAGAGACCCAGTACTTC
CAWKDRDPRVRQETQYF
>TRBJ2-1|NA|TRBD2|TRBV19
TGTGCCAGTAGCCCACTAGCGGGAGAGAGTGAGCAGTTCTTC
CASSPLAGESEQFF
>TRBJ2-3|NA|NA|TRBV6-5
TGTGCCAGCAGTTACTCGGCCACAGATACGCAGTATTTT
CASSYSATDTQYF
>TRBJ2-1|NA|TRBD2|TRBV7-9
TGTGCCAGCAGCTTAGCACGGGGGGGGCCGCAGGAGCAGTTCTTC
CASSLARGGPQEQFF
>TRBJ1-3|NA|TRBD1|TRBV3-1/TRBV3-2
TGTGCCAGCAGCCAAGGGCGGGGACAGCTTTCTGGAAACACCATATATTTT
CASSQGRGQLSGNTIYF
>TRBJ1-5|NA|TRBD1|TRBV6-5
TGTGCCAGCAGTTACTCGGACAGGGGCAATCAGCCCCAGCATTTT
CASSYSDRGNQPQHF
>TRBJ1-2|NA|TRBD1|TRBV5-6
TGTGCCAGCAGGCCTGGGAGGTCGGGGACAGCCGAAAGCCTCTATGGCTACACCTTC
CASRPGRSGTAESLYGYTF
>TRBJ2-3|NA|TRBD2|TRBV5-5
TGTGCCAGCAGCCCGGGAAAGGGACTAGCGGGGGGGTTTTTAGATACGCAGTATTTT
CASSPGKGLAGGFLDTQYF
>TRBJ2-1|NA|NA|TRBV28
TGTGCCAGCAGTTTATGGAGTGGGAGAGGGTCCGGGAATGAGCAGTTCTTC
CASSLWSGRGSGNEQFF
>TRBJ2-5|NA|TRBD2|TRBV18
TGTGCCAGCTCACCACAAGCTAGCGGGGTACAAGAGACCCAGTACTTC
CASSPQASGVQETQYF
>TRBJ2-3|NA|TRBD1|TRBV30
TGTGCCTGGAACCTACAGGGGGCGGGAGATACGCAGTATTTT
CAWNLQGAGDTQYF
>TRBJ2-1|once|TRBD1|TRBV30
TGTGCCTGGAGAGACGGGACAGGGTTTTTTCTAGTCCCCTACAATGAGCAGTTCTTC
CAWRDGTGFFLVPYNEQFF
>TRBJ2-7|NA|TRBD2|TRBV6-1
TGTGCCAGCAGTGAAGTAATAGCGGGAGTCGGCGAGCAGTACTTC
CASSEVIAGVGEQYF
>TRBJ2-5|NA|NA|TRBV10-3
TGTGCCATCAGGGACGCCAGGGGCTCCCAAGAGACCCAGTACTTC
CAIRDARGSQETQYF
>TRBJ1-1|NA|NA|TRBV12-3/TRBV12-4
TGTGCCAGCAGTTCGACGTTAGCAGCTTTCTTT
CASSSTLAAFF
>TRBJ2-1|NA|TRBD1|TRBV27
TGTGCCAGCAGCACAAGGGGGCGCTTGGGCTATCCCTCAAATAACAATGAGCAGTTCTTC
CASSTRGRLGYPSNNNEQFF
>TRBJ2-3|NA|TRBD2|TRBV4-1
TGCGCCAGCAGCCAAGAGGCGGGAGGGCCCCCAGATACGCAGTATTTT
CASSQEAGGPPDTQYF
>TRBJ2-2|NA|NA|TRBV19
TGTGCCAGTACCCGCCTAGGGAACACCGGGGAGCTGTTTTTT
CASTRLGNTGELFF
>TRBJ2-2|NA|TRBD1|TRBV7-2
TGTGCCAGCAGCTTAGTGGGCACCGGGACAGGGGAAACCGGGGAGCTGTTTTTT
CASSLVGTGTGETGELFF